This T cell receptor beta chain was identified during a study of blood T cell repertoires in COVID-19. The ends lost 7 bases at V and 8 bases at J; junction bases unmatched: 9. The CDR3 totals 15 residues. The V gene's germline CDR1 is MNHEY and CDR2 SVGAGI. TCRdb keeps only in-frame clones here, not all; method: immunoSEQ multiplex PCR. Of 150,000 or so clones listed, around 87% are singletons. The clonotype originates from an elderly man with acute or convalescent COVID-19. Material: peripheral blood. This chain links TRBV6-5 with TRBJ2-1, with 12 bases lining up with TRBD1. The CDR3 here is CASTTRDRGRYEQFF. The CDR3 DNA follows: TGTGCCAGCACCACCCGGGACAGGGGGCGCTATGAGCAGTTCTTC.